This T cell receptor beta chain comes out of a study of blood T cell repertoires in COVID-19. The protocol was immunoSEQ multiplex PCR, while the TCRdb copy is restricted to in-frame clones and leaves out a portion. The sample holds approximately 340,000 clones, over 70% seen once. The V end lost 1 base, the J end lost 4 bases, and 8 bases lay between the germline ends. The CDR3 sequence is 14 residues long. Germline V gives CDR1 KGHSH, CDR2 LQKENI. Sequencing input: peripheral blood. This rearrangement joins TRBV18 to TRBJ2-1; no clear D. The TCR originated in a young man with active or convalescent COVID-19. The DNA of the CDR3 is TGTGCCAGCTCACCACAACTCGAATACAATGAGCAGTTCTTC. Its translation is CASSPQLEYNEQFF.